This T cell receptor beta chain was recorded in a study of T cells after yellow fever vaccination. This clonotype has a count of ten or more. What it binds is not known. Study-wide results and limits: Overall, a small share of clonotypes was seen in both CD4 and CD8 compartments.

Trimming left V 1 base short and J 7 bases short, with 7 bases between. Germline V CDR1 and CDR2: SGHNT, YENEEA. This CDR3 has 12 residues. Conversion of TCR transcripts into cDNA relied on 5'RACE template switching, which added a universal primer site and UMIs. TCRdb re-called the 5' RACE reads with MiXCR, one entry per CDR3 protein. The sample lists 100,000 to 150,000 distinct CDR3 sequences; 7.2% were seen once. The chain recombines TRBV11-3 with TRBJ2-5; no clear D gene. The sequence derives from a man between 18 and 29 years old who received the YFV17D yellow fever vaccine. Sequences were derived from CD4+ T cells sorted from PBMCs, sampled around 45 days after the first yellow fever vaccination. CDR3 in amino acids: CASSLGPGTQYF. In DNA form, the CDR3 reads TGTGCCAGCAGCTTAGGGCCCGGGACCCAGTACTTC.